The 21 T cell receptor beta chains in this list originate from one sample, sequenced in a study of CXCR3-negative and CXCR3-positive naive CD8 T cells. Study-level findings and limits: Hydrophobicity was higher for TRB CDR3s found in CXCR3-positive naive cells than in CXCR3-negative naive cells.

No cognate antigen is known for these TCRs. TRB cDNA libraries were made by UMI-labeled 5' RACE. TCRdb re-called the 5' RACE reads; one entry per CDR3 protein, DNA not given. This sample's table reports 120,000 to 150,000 distinct CDR3 sequences. Sequencing was performed on naive CXCR3+ CD8+ T cells from blood. The subset was: CD45RO-CCR7+CD27+CD95- naive CD8+ T cells expressing CXCR3 (TNR3+). These TCRs come from a human donor in good health. Some clones in this sample may be carry-over from other donors' samples.

The chain recombines TRBV15 with TRBJ1-5. Germline V CDR1 and CDR2: LNHNV, YYDKDF (reference sequence). The CDR3 sequence is 14 residues long. The CDR3: CATSVESSNQPQHF. Variable domain in full (rest from reference TRBV15 and TRBJ1-5): DAMVIQNPRYQVTQFGKPVTLSCSQTLNHNVMYWYQQKSSQAPKLLFHYYDKDFNNEADTPDNFQSRRPNTSFCFLDIRSPGLGDTAMYLCATSVESSNQPQHFGDGTRLSIL.

The V gene is TRBV29-1, the J gene TRBJ2-7; the TCRdb call, TRBD1, lacks DNA for checking. The CDR3 is made up of 13 amino acids. Germline CDR1 is SQVTM and CDR2 is ANQGSEA. The CDR3: CSVARTGAYEQYF.

The V and J genes are TRBV29-1 and TRBJ2-2; TCRdb returns TRBD1, unconfirmable since there is no DNA. CDR1 is SQVTM, CDR2 ANQGSEA, per germline. CDR3 length: 14 amino acids. The CDR3 loop is CSVVGAGLAGELFF.

V usage is TRBV5-1 and J usage is TRBJ2-2; TCRdb proposes TRBD2, but this gene call is untestable without DNA. This CDR3 is 16 amino acids long. CDR1 and CDR2 from the germline V gene are SGHRS and YFSETQ. This CDR3 reads CASSLERAPNTGELFF.

This chain connects TRBV7-3 to TRBJ2-1; TCRdb's D call, TRBD2, is unchecked because there is no DNA. The CDR3 is 14 residues long. Germline V gene lookup returns CDR1 SGHTA and CDR2 FQGTGA. The CDR3 sequence: CASSHSGPFDEQFF. The whole variable domain, remainder taken from reference TRBV7-3 and TRBJ2-1, is GAGVSQTPSNKVTEKGKYVELRCDPISGHTALYWYRQSLGQGPEFLIYFQGTGAADDSGLPNDRFFAVRPEGSVSTLKIQRTERGDSAVYLCASSHSGPFDEQFFGPGTRLTVL.

This chain joins TRBV28 and TRBJ2-1; TCRdb returns TRBD1, unconfirmable since there is no DNA. The CDR3 contains 15 residues. Germline V gives CDR1 MDHEN, CDR2 SYDVKM. The chain's CDR3 is CASSLFSGLNNEQFF.

The chain has TRBV21-1 and TRBJ2-7. TRBV21-1 is a documented pseudogene. The CDR3 loop spans 18 amino acids. CDR3 protein: CASSKVVADPASSYEQYF.

The CDR3 loop reads CGSSQDGFDTEAFF. The chain employs TRBV4-3 and TRBJ1-1. Germline V lookup: CDR1 LGHNA, CDR2 YSLEER. The CDR3 extends over 14 amino acids.

V usage is TRBV12-3 or TRBV12-4 and J usage is TRBJ2-3. CDR3 length equals 12 residues. This CDR3 reads CASSFSTEPEHF.

This sequence joins TRBV7-2 and TRBJ2-3; no DNA is available, so the TRBD2 call from TCRdb remains unchecked. CDR1 SGHTA and CDR2 FQGNSA come from the germline V gene. This CDR3 comprises 16 residues. CDR3 residues: CASSVLLAGGTDTQYF.

The chain uses TRBV7-9 and TRBJ2-3. The CDR3 runs to 14 residues. CDR1 is SEHNR, CDR2 FQNEAQ, per germline (reference sequence). CDR3: CASSLSASFHTQYF.

The chain uses TRBV2 and TRBJ1-3; there is no DNA to check the TCRdb D call of TRBD1. The CDR3 is 16 amino acids. The germline V gene has CDR1 SNHLY and CDR2 FYNNEI. The CDR3: CASSERVGASGNTIYF.

The genes are TRBV12-3 or TRBV12-4 and TRBJ1-5. The CDR3 extends over 15 amino acids. The CDR3 loop is CASTQSGTPNQPQHF.

The V gene is TRBV29-1, the J gene TRBJ2-1; the TCRdb call, TRBD1, lacks DNA for checking. This CDR3 region has 14 residues. Per the germline V gene, CDR1 is SQVTM and CDR2 is ANQGSEA. The chain's CDR3 is CSVDGGETYNEQFF.

The chain links TRBV29-1 to TRBJ2-7. The CDR3 covers 12 residues. Germline lookup yields CDR1 SQVTM and CDR2 ANQGSEA. CDR3 loop: CSVPELADEQYF.

J is TRBJ1-1 and V is TRBV7-9; the D call of TRBD1 rests on TCRdb alone, since no DNA is present to check it. Germline V gene sequence: CDR1 SEHNR, CDR2 FQNEAQ (reference sequence). The CDR3 consists of 13 residues. The CDR3 sequence: CASSHNRDTEAFF.

The chain links TRBV2 to TRBJ2-1; no DNA is available, so the TRBD2 call from TCRdb remains unchecked. Germline CDR1 reads SNHLY; CDR2 reads FYNNEI. The CDR3 sequence is 14 residues long. CDR3 residues: CASSGDGSRNEQFF.

The chain uses TRBV29-1 and TRBJ1-2; TCRdb lists TRBD1, though no DNA is available to test this call. CDR1 is SQVTM and CDR2 is ANQGSEA in the germline V gene. The CDR3 is made up of 11 amino acids. CDR3 loop: CSVELPRGYTF.

This chain links TRBV7-7 with TRBJ2-5; TCRdb names TRBD1, which stays unverified in the absence of DNA. This CDR3 is 15 amino acids long. Looked up from germline, CDR1 is SSHAT and CDR2 is FNYEAQ (reference sequence). CDR3 in amino acids: CASSRGTGLQETQYF.

The chain recombines TRBV12-3 or TRBV12-4 with TRBJ2-5; as DNA is missing, the TRBD2 call by TCRdb cannot be tested. The CDR3 covers 13 residues. The chain's CDR3 is CASGPAGGETQYF.

This chain links TRBV3-1 with TRBJ2-2; the TCRdb call, TRBD2, lacks DNA for checking. From germline, CDR1 is LGHDT and CDR2 YNNKEL (reference sequence). The CDR3 sequence is 20 residues long. CDR3 region: CASSQVGGGLTFANTGELFF.